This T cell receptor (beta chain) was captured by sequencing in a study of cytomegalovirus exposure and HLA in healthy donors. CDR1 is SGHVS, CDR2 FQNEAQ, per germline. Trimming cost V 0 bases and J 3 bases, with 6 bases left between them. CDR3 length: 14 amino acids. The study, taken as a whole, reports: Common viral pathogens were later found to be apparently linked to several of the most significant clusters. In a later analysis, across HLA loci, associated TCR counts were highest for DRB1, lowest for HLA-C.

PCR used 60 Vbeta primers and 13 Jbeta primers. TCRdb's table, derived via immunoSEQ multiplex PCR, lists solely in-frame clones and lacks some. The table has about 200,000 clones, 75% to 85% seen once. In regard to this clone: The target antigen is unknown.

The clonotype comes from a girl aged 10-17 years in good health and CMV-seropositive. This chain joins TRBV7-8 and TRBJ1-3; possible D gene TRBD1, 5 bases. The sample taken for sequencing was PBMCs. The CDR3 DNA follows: TGTGCCAGCAGCTTAGCCAGGGTTGGAAACACCATATATTTT. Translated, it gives CASSLARVGNTIYF.